Following are 17 T cell receptor beta chains from one sample sequenced in a study of blood T cell repertoires in COVID-19. Sequencing used immunoSEQ multiplex PCR; TCRdb keeps in-frame clones, though not all of them. The sample includes almost 350,000 clones, roughly nine tenths of them seen just once. Sequenced input: peripheral blood. All receptors come from an older woman with COVID-19, enrolled during active disease.

This sequence joins TRBV7-9 and TRBJ2-3, with TRBD1 identical over 7 bases. J gave up 4 bases and V 5 bases, and 15 bases lay outside the gene matches. Germline V gene lookup returns CDR1 SEHNR and CDR2 FQNEAQ (reference sequence). The CDR3 runs to 17 residues. The CDR3 region is CASSVPQSGGFPDTQYF. CDR3 coding DNA: TGTGCCAGCAGCGTACCCCAATCAGGGGGATTCCCAGATACGCAGTATTTT.

The chain is built from TRBV5-1 and TRBJ1-3; D uncertain. From germline, CDR1 is SGHRS and CDR2 YFSETQ. V lost 5 bases to trimming and J lost 2 bases, with 8 bases between them. The CDR3 is made up of 13 amino acids. The CDR3 spells CASRRETGNTIYF. In DNA, the CDR3 is TGCGCCAGCAGGAGAGAAACTGGAAACACCATATATTTT. Filled out from reference TRBV5-1 and TRBJ1-3, the complete variable domain reads KAGVTQTPRYLIKTRGQQVTLSCSPISGHRSVSWYQQTPGQGLQFLFEYFSETQRNKGNFPGRFSGRQFSNSRSEMNVSTLELGDSALYLCASRRETGNTIYFGEGSWLTVV.

This clone was recorded once. The V and J genes are TRBV7-9 and TRBJ2-1; D unclear. This CDR3 has 15 residues. Between the trimmed V and J ends, which lost 9 bases and 4 bases, there was a span of 19 bases. Germline V gene lookup returns CDR1 SEHNR and CDR2 FQNEAQ (reference sequence). The CDR3 nucleotides read TGTGCCAGTAACCGAGCCACTGTTATTTACAATGAGCAGTTCTTC. Protein: CASNRATVIYNEQFF.

The chain couples TRBV11-2 to TRBJ1-3, with TRBD1 identical over 10 bases. From germline, CDR1 is SGHAT and CDR2 FQNNGV. There are 15 residues in the CDR3. J was trimmed by 4 bases and V by 7 bases; bases with no gene match: 7. The CDR3 coding sequence is TGTGCCAGCAACCGCGACAGGGGGCGAGGAAACACCATATATTTT. Translating gives CASNRDRGRGNTIYF.

This chain joins TRBV6-1 and TRBJ1-5, with 12 bases aligning to TRBD1. Germline CDR1 and CDR2: MNHNS and SASEGT. V was clipped by 4 bases and J by 7 bases; unmatched bases: 8. CDR3 length: 16 residues. CDR3: CASSVTGTGGGQPQHF. DNA of the CDR3: TGTGCCAGCAGTGTAACCGGGACAGGGGGCGGGCAGCCCCAGCATTTT.

The V gene is TRBV7-9, the J gene TRBJ1-5, with D hard to call. V lost 1 base and J lost 3, with 10 bases in between. Germline V lookup: CDR1 SEHNR, CDR2 FQNEAQ (reference sequence). The CDR3 runs 15 residues. CDR3 nucleotide sequence: TGTGCCAGCAGCTTAGTAGGAGCACCCAATCAGCCCCAGCATTTT. Protein: CASSLVGAPNQPQHF.

This clone was counted once. The rearrangement joins TRBV3-1 (or the pseudogene TRBV3-2) to TRBJ2-7; D call uncertain. Germline V gene lookup returns CDR1 LGHDT and CDR2 YNNKEL (reference sequence). Trimming cost V 1 base and J 3 bases, with 10 bases left between them. The CDR3 totals 14 residues. CDR3 loop: CASSQADKSYEQYF. For the CDR3, the DNA is TGTGCCAGCAGCCAAGCCGACAAGAGCTACGAGCAGTACTTC.

The rearrangement uses TRBV19 and TRBJ1-1; D is possibly TRBD1 (6 bases). Germline values: CDR1 LNHDA, CDR2 SQIVND (reference sequence). The CDR3 is 14 residues long. The V end lost 6 bases, the J end lost 2 bases, and 13 bases lay between the germline ends. CDR3 protein: CASSPTGRNTEAFF. The CDR3 nucleotides read TGTGCCAGTAGCCCGACAGGCCGAAACACTGAAGCTTTCTTT.

The V gene is TRBV19, the J gene TRBJ1-2; D may be TRBD1 (6 bases). This CDR3 contains 15 residues. Germline V gene lookup returns CDR1 LNHDA and CDR2 SQIVND (reference sequence). V lost 7 bases, J lost 3 bases, and 18 bases lay in between. CDR3 coding DNA: TGTGCCAGTACCGAGGGGGACAAATCTTACTATGGCTACACCTTC. It is translated as CASTEGDKSYYGYTF.

CDR3 in amino acids: CASSLAGENQPQHF. In nucleotides, the CDR3 is TGCGCCAGCAGCTTAGCAGGGGAGAATCAGCCCCAGCATTTT. The rearrangement uses TRBV5-1 and TRBJ1-5, with a possible D match to TRBD1 (6 bases). V lost 2 bases, J lost 4 bases, and 10 bases lay in between. Germline assignment: CDR1 SGHRS and CDR2 YFSETQ. This CDR3 contains 14 residues.

This sequence joins TRBV2 and TRBJ1-2; D possibly corresponds to TRBD1 (6 bases). V was shortened by 7 bases and J by 6 bases, with 15 bases between the two germline ends. Germline V CDR1 and CDR2: SNHLY, FYNNEI. The CDR3 consists of 13 residues. CDR3 in DNA: TGTGCCAGCATGGCAGGGACATTCCATGGCTACACCTTC. Translation: CASMAGTFHGYTF.

This clone has just one count. The chain uses TRBV18 and TRBJ1-2; D is possibly TRBD1 (5 bases). This CDR3 region has 13 residues. The V and J ends lost 1 base and 6 bases respectively, with 9 bases between them. Germline loops: CDR1 KGHSH, CDR2 LQKENI. CDR3 in DNA: TGTGCCAGCTCACCACTAAGGGGTGATGGCTACACCTTC. Protein sequence: CASSPLRGDGYTF.

The rearrangement uses TRBV2 and TRBJ1-6; maybe TRBD1 (5 bases). The CDR3 loop spans 14 amino acids. Trimming shortened V by 3 bases and J by 9 bases, and 12 bases separated the two germline ends. Per germline, CDR1 SNHLY and CDR2 FYNNEI. The CDR3 DNA reads TGTGCCAGCAGTGATTGGGGGGTGGGTTCACCCCTCCACTTT. This gives the protein CASSDWGVGSPLHF.

There are a few counts of this clone. The chain links TRBV3-1 (or the pseudogene TRBV3-2) to TRBJ1-1; possible D gene TRBD1, 6 bases. Between the trimmed V and J ends, which lost 4 bases and 8 bases, there was a span of 11 bases. From germline, CDR1 is LGHDT and CDR2 YNNKEL (reference sequence). CDR3 length: 12 amino acids. The CDR3 nucleotides read TGTGCCAGCAGCCCGGACAGTACAGAAGCTTTCTTT. Translated: CASSPDSTEAFF.

This clone was detected only a few times. Other DNA sequences in this specimen translate into the identical CDR3. The gene calls are TRBV3-1 (or the pseudogene TRBV3-2) and TRBJ1-1; D is uncertain. CDR3 length: 14 residues. The ends were cut back, 4 bases at V and 0 bases at J, with 9 bases in the middle. The germline CDR1 and CDR2 sequences are LGHDT and YNNKEL (reference sequence). The CDR3: CASSPQVMNTEAFF. DNA of the CDR3: TGTGCCAGCAGCCCACAAGTCATGAACACTGAAGCTTTCTTT.

This chain joins TRBV27 and TRBJ1-4; perhaps TRBD1 as D (6 bases). Germline V lookup: CDR1 MNHEY, CDR2 SMNVEV (reference sequence). The CDR3 length is 14 residues. V was clipped by 5 bases and J by 4 bases, with 11 bases between them. CDR3 nucleotides: TGTGCCAGCAGTGGACAGTATTTTAATGAAAAACTGTTTTTT. This encodes CASSGQYFNEKLFF.

This chain joins TRBV11-2 and TRBJ2-5; 9 bases match TRBD2. This CDR3 is built from 13 residues. CDR1 and CDR2 (germline): SGHAT, FQNNGV. Germline trimming cut 8 bases from V and 4 bases from J; bases unmatched to any gene: 5. CDR3 sequence (DNA): TGTGCCAGCGCCGAAGCGGGGGGAGAGACCCAGTACTTC. This encodes CASAEAGGETQYF.